These 21 T cell receptor beta chains were all obtained from the same sample, sequenced in a study of T cells after yellow fever vaccination. MiXCR, run by TCRdb on the 5' RACE reads, gives a single entry per CDR3 protein. The data show some 400,000 distinct CDR3 sequences, 15% to 20% seen once. The specimen was PBMCs, collected before the yellow fever booster vaccination. These receptors were obtained from a man aged 18 to 30 who received the YFV17D yellow fever vaccine.

This clonotype was detected ten times or more. The J gene is TRBJ1-1, the V gene TRBV5-1; 7 bases are a match to TRBD1. V lost 2 bases and J lost 1; bases outside the gene matches: 2. This CDR3 spans 14 amino acids. CDR1 SGHRS and CDR2 YFSETQ come from the germline V gene. In DNA form, the CDR3 reads TGCGCCAGCAGCTTCAGGGGGGCGAACACTGAAGCTTTCTTT. It specifies CASSFRGANTEAFF.

This clonotype has ten or more counts. J is TRBJ2-2 and V is TRBV13; D call uncertain. CDR1 PRHDT and CDR2 FYEKMQ come from the germline V gene (reference sequence). V was clipped by 5 bases and J by 8 bases, with 9 bases between them. There are 12 residues in the CDR3. The CDR3 DNA reads TGTGCCAGCAGCCTCCCTGGGGGGGAGCTGTTTTTT. Translated: CASSLPGGELFF.

This clonotype showed up just a few times. This chain links TRBV4-3 with TRBJ2-1; D tentatively fits TRBD1 or TRBD2 (5 bases each). The ends were cut back, 6 bases at V and 4 bases at J, with 16 bases in the middle. Germline V gene lookup returns CDR1 LGHNA and CDR2 YSLEER. The CDR3 has 15 residues. The CDR3 DNA sequence: TGCGCCAGCAGACCCGGGACGTCAAAGTACAATGAGCAGTTCTTC. It translates to CASRPGTSKYNEQFF.

This clonotype was recorded a few times. The rearrangement joins TRBV7-9 to TRBJ1-4, with D perhaps matching TRBD1 (6 bases). This CDR3 comprises 15 residues. Germline CDR1 SEHNR, CDR2 FQNEAQ (reference sequence). V lost 1 base to trimming and J lost 5 bases, with 11 bases between them. CDR3 DNA sequence: TGTGCCAGCAGCTTAGTCAGGGGAGGCAATGAAAAACTGTTTTTT. This translates into CASSLVRGGNEKLFF.

The chain joins TRBV12-3 or TRBV12-4 to TRBJ2-5; no clear D. The CDR3 contains 13 residues. The V gene lost 3 bases and the J gene lost 1 base, with 6 bases spanning the gap. For the CDR3, the DNA is TGTGCCAGCAGTTTGTACATCCAAGAGACCCAGTACTTC. It translates to CASSLYIQETQYF.

J is TRBJ2-7 and V is TRBV27; D unclear. The germline V gene has CDR1 MNHEY and CDR2 SMNVEV (reference sequence). The V and J ends lost 11 bases and 3 bases respectively, with 5 bases between them. The CDR3 is made up of 9 amino acids. Here the CDR3 reads CACHYEQYV. The CDR3 DNA reads as TGTGCCTGCCACTACGAGCAGTACGTC.

In its sample, this clonotype was seen a few times. The gene calls are TRBV4-1 and TRBJ2-5; weak D call: TRBD1 (6 bases). Trimming cost V 3 bases and J 5 bases, with 13 bases left between them. This CDR3 is built from 14 residues. From germline, CDR1 is MGHRA and CDR2 YSYEKL. The CDR3 bases are TGCGCCAGCAGCCACTCACAGGGAAGGGAGACCCAGTACTTC. This encodes CASSHSQGRETQYF.

V gene TRBV5-1 combines with J gene TRBJ1-5; 7 nucleotides match TRBD1. Germline loops: CDR1 SGHRS, CDR2 YFSETQ. The CDR3 is made up of 15 amino acids. V lost 4 bases to trimming and J lost 2 bases; unmatched junction nucleotides: 6. CDR3 in DNA: TGCGCCAGCAGCGTAGACGGACAGGGCAATCAGCCCCAGCATTTT. As protein: CASSVDGQGNQPQHF.

J is TRBJ2-1 and V is TRBV7-8; 8 bases map to TRBD1. Germline V gene data show CDR1 as SGHVS and CDR2 as FQNEAQ. V lost 1 base to trimming and J lost 8 bases; unmatched junction nucleotides: 10. This CDR3 region has 16 residues. CDR3 in amino acids: CASSLGSGQGVYEQFF. The CDR3 DNA follows: TGTGCCAGCAGCTTAGGATCCGGACAGGGCGTGTATGAGCAGTTCTTC.

The table lists this clonotype with many counts. J is TRBJ1-2 and V is TRBV20-1; D is unresolved. This CDR3 spans 10 amino acids. Per germline, CDR1 DFQATT and CDR2 SNEGSKA (reference sequence). Trimming pared 6 bases from V and 10 bases from J, leaving 12 bases between. The CDR3 region has the DNA TGCAGTGCAAGGCTTACCCCCTACACCTTC. Its protein product is CSARLTPYTF.

The chain has TRBV7-3 and TRBJ1-1, with 8 bases matching TRBD1. Germline values: CDR1 SGHTA, CDR2 FQGTGA. The V gene end was trimmed by 5 bases and the J gene end by 1 base; junction bases not matched to a gene: 3. The CDR3 totals 14 residues. The CDR3 DNA is TGTGCCAGCAGCGTGACAGGGGCGAACACTGAAGCTTTCTTT. It specifies CASSVTGANTEAFF.

The chain carries TRBV12-3 or TRBV12-4 and TRBJ2-3, with D possibly matching TRBD2 (6 bases). CDR3 length: 15 residues. Deletions cut 6 bases from V and 6 bases from J, with 19 bases between. This chain's CDR3 is CASSWGTSPADTQYF. CDR3 nucleotide sequence: TGTGCCAGCAGCTGGGGCACTAGCCCCGCGGATACGCAGTATTTT.

This clonotype has a count of ten or more. This sequence joins TRBV27 and TRBJ1-2, with D possibly being TRBD1 (5 bases). The germline V gene encodes CDR1 MNHEY and CDR2 SMNVEV (reference sequence). Trimming removed 3 bases at V and 0 bases at J, with 8 bases between. The CDR3 consists of 14 residues. CDR3 loop: CASSFGGTNYGYTF. The CDR3 DNA is TGTGCCAGCAGTTTTGGGGGAACTAACTATGGCTACACCTTC.

The gene calls are TRBV6-5 and TRBJ2-7; D possibly matches TRBD1 or TRBD2 (5 bases each). V was cut by 2 bases and J by 4 bases, with 9 bases left in between. The CDR3 extends over 13 amino acids. CDR1 is MNHEY and CDR2 is SVGAGI in the germline V gene. CDR3 residues: CASSYRDGYEQYV. In nucleotides, the CDR3 is TGTGCCAGCAGTTACCGGGACGGGTACGAGCAGTACGTC.

The CDR3 DNA follows: TGCGCCAGCAGAGGGCAGGGAGAAGGCGAGCAGTACGTC. It specifies CASRGQGEGEQYV. V is TRBV5-1 and J is TRBJ2-7, with D possibly called TRBD1 or TRBD2 (5 bases each). This CDR3 comprises 13 residues. Trimming took off 5 bases at V and 6 bases at J, with 15 bases between the two ends. From germline, CDR1 is SGHRS and CDR2 YFSETQ.

In nucleotides, the CDR3 is TGCAGTGCTAGGGGACTAGCGGGGGGGCGTGATACGCAGTATTTT. This encodes CSARGLAGGRDTQYF. The V gene is TRBV20-1, the J gene TRBJ2-3; TRBD2 matches at 16 bases. The length of the CDR3 is 15 residues. The germline V gene has CDR1 DFQATT and CDR2 SNEGSKA (reference sequence). V gave up 3 bases and J gave up 6 bases; unmatched junction bases: 3.

This chain joins TRBV19 and TRBJ2-2; D gene unclear. The CDR3 has 13 amino acids. Germline CDR1 is LNHDA and CDR2 is SQIVND (reference sequence). V was cut by 4 bases and J by 2 bases, with 5 bases left in between. The CDR3 loop reads CASSTINTGELFF. As DNA, the CDR3 is TGTGCCAGTAGTACGATTAACACCGGGGAGCTGTTTTTT.

The J gene is TRBJ2-5, the V gene TRBV28; 7 nucleotides agree with TRBD1. From germline, CDR1 is MDHEN and CDR2 SYDVKM. V lost 5 bases to trimming and J lost 7 bases; unmatched junction nucleotides: 16. This CDR3 is built from 16 residues. For the CDR3, the DNA is TGTGCCAGCAGTGGAGCGTTCGAGGGGGCGCGCGGGACCCAGTACTTC. It is translated as CASSGAFEGARGTQYF. Full variable domain (missing parts from reference TRBV28 and TRBJ2-5): DVKVTQSSRYLVKRTGEKVFLECVQDMDHENMFWYRQDPGLGLRLIYFSYDVKMKEKGDIPEGYSVSREKKERFSLILESASTNQTSMYLCASSGAFEGARGTQYFGPGTRLLVL.

The gene calls are TRBV6-5 and TRBJ2-1; D gene unclear. Germline-derived CDR1 and CDR2 are MNHEY and SVGAGI. Trimming pared 6 bases from V and 10 bases from J, leaving 16 bases between. This CDR3 contains 13 residues. This CDR3 reads CASRTAYKGEQFF. CDR3 coding DNA: TGTGCCAGCAGAACCGCCTACAAAGGCGAGCAGTTCTTC.

V gene TRBV20-1 combines with J gene TRBJ2-3; 13 bases are shared with TRBD2. V dropped 6 bases and J dropped 5; count of bases not matched to a gene: 8. The length of the CDR3 is 15 residues. Germline V lookup: CDR1 DFQATT, CDR2 SNEGSKA (reference sequence). CDR3 sequence: CSATRLAGGLDTQYF. DNA of the CDR3: TGCAGTGCCACCCGACTAGCGGGGGGATTAGATACGCAGTATTTT.

A word on this clonotype: The junction does not match germline at one end; this may be a read error. The V and J genes are TRBV18 and TRBJ2-5, with D possibly matching TRBD2 (6 bases). Germline V lookup: CDR1 KGHSH, CDR2 LQKENI. The CDR3 has 15 residues. CDR3 region: CASSPGPGLPPAVDF. The CDR3 DNA is TGTGCCAGCTCACCAGGACCGGGACTTCCACCCGCAGTGGACTTC.